This T cell receptor beta chain was sequenced in a study of OX40 agonist ivuxolimab in advanced cancers. Study overall: An agonistic anti-OX40 (CD134) antibody, ivuxolimab, was used to treat the patients. Study observations and caveats: At 0.1 to 3.0 mg/kg and by week 6, clonal expansion occurred in CD4+ and CD8+ blood T cells.

V was trimmed by 1 base and J by 1 base, leaving 7 bases between them. CDR1 and CDR2 from the germline V gene are SGHRS and YFSETQ. This CDR3 is built from 14 residues. Profiling relied on immunoSEQ multiplex PCR, and the TCRdb table lists in-frame clones only, not all of them. This table has about 70,000 clones, 80% to 85% appearing once. A word on this clone: As yet, its antigen is unknown.

The rearrangement links TRBV5-1 to TRBJ2-3; a possible D gene is TRBD1 (6 bases). Sequencing used CD4+ or CD8+ T cells sorted from blood, obtained in a trial of the OX40 agonist ivuxolimab. The sequence was obtained from an adult with an advanced solid tumor such as melanoma, head and neck, liver or kidney cancer. The CDR3 here is CASSLSGGTDTQYF. For the CDR3, the DNA is TGCGCCAGCAGCTTGTCAGGGGGCACAGATACGCAGTATTTT.